Listed below are T cell receptor beta chains from one sample, sequenced in a study of T cells in Graves' hyperthyroidism and ophthalmopathy. Using its own MiXCR run on the multiplex PCR reads, TCRdb lists one record per CDR3 protein. This sample has roughly 700,000 distinct CDR3 sequences, with roughly a sixth found just once. The sequenced material came from blood. Receptors were obtained from a man aged 50-60 years with Graves' hyperthyroidism. Both conserved end residues are part of each CDR3. The D gene is left open where the match is weak. Not every row has a clone size; where given, it reads once, few, many or a size class.

-	TRBV18	-	TRBJ2-1	CASSPQFYNEQFF	TGTGCCAGCTCACCACAGTTCTACAATGAGCAGTTCTTC
-	TRBV5-1	-	TRBJ2-7	CASSLDPVMYEQYF	TGCGCCAGCAGCTTGGATCCGGTTATGTACGAGCAGTACTTC
TRBD2	TRBV5-6	-	TRBJ2-1	CASSLAPITSGSNEQFF	TGTGCCAGCAGCTTGGCCCCTATTACTAGCGGGAGTAATGAGCAGTTCTTC
-	TRBV19	few	TRBJ1-1	CASSIGSQGAFF	TGTGCCAGTAGTATAGGTTCCCAAGGAGCTTTCTTT
-	TRBV6-1	-	TRBJ1-2	CASSANTYGYTF	TGTGCCAGCAGCGCTAACACCTATGGCTACACCTTC
-	TRBV20-1	many	TRBJ1-1	CSARGYGNTEAFF	TGCAGTGCTAGAGGGTATGGGAACACTGAAGCTTTCTTT
TRBD1	TRBV14	-	TRBJ2-1	CASSHPQGAAYNEQFF	TGTGCCAGCAGCCATCCCCAGGGGGCTGCCTACAATGAGCAGTTCTTC
-	TRBV24-1	many	TRBJ2-1	CATSEGPYNEQFF	TGTGCCACCAGTGAGGGACCGTACAATGAGCAGTTCTTC
-	TRBV27	many	TRBJ1-1	CASVDGGSEAFF	TGTGCCAGCGTCGACGGTGGTTCTGAAGCTTTCTTT
TRBD1	TRBV10-2	few	TRBJ1-5	CASSDRGSQPQHF	TGCGCCAGCAGTGACAGGGGGAGTCAGCCCCAGCATTTT
-	TRBV28	many	TRBJ2-3	CASTDEDTQYF	TGTGCCAGCACGGACGAAGATACGCAGTATTTT
-	TRBV11-1	-	TRBJ1-2	CASSIGEFGYTF	TGTGCCAGCAGCATCGGGGAGTTCGGATACACCTTC
-	TRBV4-1	few	TRBJ1-4	CASSQVGTPGEKLFF	TGCGCCAGCAGCCAAGTTGGCACCCCGGGTGAAAAACTGTTTTTT
TRBD2	TRBV9	-	TRBJ2-1	CASSVLASGGNEQFF	TGTGCCAGCAGCGTATTAGCTAGCGGGGGTAATGAGCAGTTCTTC
-	TRBV7-8	many	TRBJ2-3	CASSLGLAPTDTQYF	TGTGCCAGCAGCTTAGGTTTGGCCCCCACAGATACGCAGTATTTT
-	TRBV2	many	TRBJ1-2	CASSPFTGNYGYTF	TGTGCCAGCAGTCCGTTTACAGGGAACTATGGCTACACCTTC
-	TRBV2	once	TRBJ2-2	CTSSDWAGRTGGLFF	TGTACCAGCAGTGATTGGGCAGGTCGCACCGGGGGGCTGTTTTTT
TRBD1	TRBV20-1	many	TRBJ2-1	CSVTGQGPSSSYNEQFF	TGCAGTGTTACGGGACAGGGTCCTTCGAGCTCCTACAATGAGCAGTTCTTC
TRBD2	TRBV6-5	many	TRBJ2-2	CASSYSIAGGTGELFF	TGTGCCAGCAGTTACTCGATTGCGGGAGGAACCGGGGAGCTGTTTTTT
-	TRBV7-2	few	TRBJ2-5	CASSGGASTLWETQYF	TGTGCCAGCAGCGGGGGGGCTAGCACCCTTTGGGAGACCCAGTACTTC
TRBD2	TRBV4-1	-	TRBJ2-1	CASSQEGGLAGIPEQFF	TGCGCCAGCAGCCAAGAGGGAGGACTAGCGGGAATCCCTGAGCAGTTCTTC
TRBD1	TRBV5-1	many	TRBJ1-6	CASSPGSGQGAIPLHF	TGCGCCAGCAGCCCGGGGTCCGGACAGGGGGCAATACCCCTCCACTTT
TRBD1	TRBV6-1	few	TRBJ2-7	CASIIDRGSEQYF	TGTGCCAGCATTATTGACAGGGGAAGCGAGCAGTACTTC
-	TRBV18	-	TRBJ2-7	CASSPPVHGGSYYEQYF	TGTGCCAGCTCACCACCGGTTCATGGGGGATCCTACTACGAGCAGTACTTC
-	TRBV6-2/TRBV6-3	few	TRBJ2-6	CASTSRDGGSGANVLTF	TGTGCCAGCACAAGCCGGGACGGAGGCTCTGGGGCCAACGTCCTGACTTTC
TRBD1	TRBV19	many	TRBJ1-1	CATRTGATLAEAFF	TGTGCCACAAGGACAGGGGCCACATTGGCTGAAGCTTTCTTT
TRBD2	TRBV6-5	-	TRBJ2-7	CASRAGPYEQYF	TGTGCCAGCCGAGCGGGACCCTACGAGCAGTACTTC
TRBD1	TRBV20-1	few	TRBJ1-1	CSASVQPGQGFKTEAFF	TGCAGTGCTTCCGTCCAGCCGGGACAGGGGTTCAAGACTGAAGCTTTCTTT
-	TRBV7-9	many	TRBJ2-2	CASSLPINTGELFF	TGTGCCAGCAGCTTACCGATAAACACCGGGGAGCTGTTTTTT
TRBD2	TRBV29-1	-	TRBJ2-2	CSVGWLAGNTGELFF	TGCAGCGTCGGTTGGTTAGCGGGGAACACCGGGGAGCTGTTTTTT
-	TRBV7-6	many	TRBJ2-1	CASRRDFSYNEQFF	TGTGCCAGCAGACGGGACTTCTCCTACAATGAGCAGTTCTTC
-	TRBV12-3/TRBV12-4	-	TRBJ1-1	CASSSRSLSTEAFF	TGTGCCAGCAGTTCGAGGAGTTTGAGCACTGAAGCTTTCTTT
-	TRBV6-1	-	TRBJ2-1	CASSEATGSYNGQFF	TGTGCCAGCAGTGAAGCGACCGGCTCCTACAATGGGCAGTTCTTC
-	TRBV28	few	TRBJ1-1	CASSLKAFF	TGTGCCAGCAGTCTAAAAGCTTTCTTT
-	TRBV19	many	TRBJ2-2	CASSIQNRGARYTGELFF	TGTGCCAGTAGTATTCAGAATCGGGGGGCGCGGTATACCGGGGAGCTGTTTTTT
-	TRBV7-3	few	TRBJ2-2	CASGYSGTANTGELFF	TGTGCCAGCGGCTACAGTGGGACGGCGAACACCGGGGAGCTGTTTTTT
-	TRBV28	-	TRBJ1-2	CASSFGSPNYGYTF	TGTGCCAGCAGTTTCGGCTCGCCTAACTATGGCTACACCTTC
-	TRBV5-1	many	TRBJ1-6	CASSQIRSYNSPLHF	TGCGCCAGCAGCCAGATTCGCTCCTATAATTCACCCCTCCACTTT
TRBD1	TRBV15	many	TRBJ1-1	CATIPGQGRGTEAFF	TGTGCCACCATCCCGGGACAGGGGAGAGGAACTGAAGCTTTCTTT
TRBD2	TRBV7-2	many	TRBJ2-7	CASSSSPLAGAYEQYF	TGTGCCAGCAGCTCATCTCCTTTAGCGGGAGCCTACGAGCAGTACTTC
-	TRBV19	-	TRBJ2-7	CASSPPGDVYEQYF	TGTGCCAGTAGTCCCCCGGGGGACGTCTACGAGCAGTACTTC